These 15 T cell receptor beta chains share one sample of origin, sequenced in a study of T cell responses to AZD1222 COVID-19 vaccine. Libraries were prepared by immunoSEQ multiplex PCR; TCRdb keeps only in-frame clonotypes and omits some of them. The sample holds under 200,000 clones, approximately 95% seen once. Here the sequenced sample was peripheral blood, taken on day 0 of AZD1222 vaccination. The receptor source for this set is an adult in good health.

CDR3 nucleotides: TGTGCCAGCAGCTTGACTAGCGCGAACACCGGGGAGCTGTTTTTT. It is translated as CASSLTSANTGELFF. V and J are TRBV7-7 and TRBJ2-2; 8 nucleotides align to TRBD2. Germline trimming cut 3 bases from V and 0 bases from J; bases unmatched to any gene: 0. The CDR3 spans 15 residues. CDR1 is SSHAT and CDR2 is FNYEAQ in the germline V gene (reference sequence).

This clone was seen a few times. J is TRBJ1-1 and V is TRBV27; no firm D call. From germline, CDR1 is MNHEY and CDR2 SMNVEV (reference sequence). V lost 2 bases and J lost 4, with 17 bases in between. CDR3 length equals 16 residues. In nucleotides, the CDR3 is TGTGCCAGCAGTTTAACTCCTCGGGCTAGCGGCACTGAAGCTTTCTTT. Amino acid sequence: CASSLTPRASGTEAFF.

V is TRBV4-2 and J is TRBJ1-1, with D maybe TRBD1 (6 bases). This CDR3 is 15 amino acids long. V shed 2 bases and J shed 5 bases, with 15 bases lying between them. Germline CDR1 and CDR2: LGHNA and YNFKEQ. The CDR3 protein is CASSQYFTGITEAFF. Here the CDR3 DNA reads TGTGCCAGCAGCCAATACTTCACAGGGATTACTGAAGCTTTCTTT.

This chain uses TRBV5-1 with TRBJ1-1, with D uncertain. Germline V gives CDR1 SGHRS, CDR2 YFSETQ. V lost 0 bases and J 2 bases, leaving 17 bases between the germline ends. This CDR3 is 17 amino acids long. The CDR3 is CASSLEVMWPSNTEAFF. DNA of the CDR3: TGCGCCAGCAGCTTGGAGGTCATGTGGCCAAGTAACACTGAAGCTTTCTTT. Drawing the rest from reference TRBV5-1 and TRBJ1-1, the complete variable domain is KAGVTQTPRYLIKTRGQQVTLSCSPISGHRSVSWYQQTPGQGLQFLFEYFSETQRNKGNFPGRFSGRQFSNSRSEMNVSTLELGDSALYLCASSLEVMWPSNTEAFFGQGTRLTVV.

This chain links TRBV18 with TRBJ1-1; D unresolved. Germline V gene sequence: CDR1 KGHSH, CDR2 LQKENI. V shed 3 bases and J shed 0 bases, with 17 bases lying between them. The CDR3 has 17 residues. The CDR3 sequence: CASSPLGAGRMNTEAFF. CDR3 sequence (DNA): TGTGCCAGCTCACCGTTGGGAGCAGGACGCATGAACACTGAAGCTTTCTTT.

The chain recombines TRBV4-1 with TRBJ2-7; 7 bases align to TRBD2. Germline CDR1 is MGHRA and CDR2 is YSYEKL. The length of the CDR3 is 15 residues. V shed 1 base, J shed 1 base, and the junction held 4 bases outside the gene matches. CDR3 residues: CASSQVWRESYEQYF. As DNA, the CDR3 is TGCGCCAGCAGCCAAGTGTGGCGGGAGTCCTACGAGCAGTACTTC.

This clone appeared a single time. The chain uses TRBV10-3 and TRBJ1-6; D perhaps matches TRBD1 (6 bases). This CDR3 is built from 14 residues. Per germline, CDR1 ENHRY and CDR2 SYGVKD. Trimming removed 8 bases from V and 9 bases from J, with 17 bases in between. CDR3 in DNA: TGTGCCATCGGTGCCCGGGACAATTCTTCACCCCTCCACTTT. Amino acid sequence: CAIGARDNSSPLHF.

The gene calls are TRBV2 and TRBJ2-3, with D maybe TRBD1 (8 bases). The V end was cut by 4 bases, the J end by 3 bases, with 23 bases between. CDR3 size: 18 residues. CDR1 is SNHLY and CDR2 is FYNNEI in the germline V gene. CDR3 amino acids: CASSGTGSGLEATDTQYF. The DNA for the CDR3 is TGTGCCAGCAGTGGGACAGGGTCCGGACTAGAAGCTACAGATACGCAGTATTTT.

This chain connects TRBV5-1 to TRBJ1-2; possibly TRBD1 for D (6 bases). Germline V gene lookup returns CDR1 SGHRS and CDR2 YFSETQ. The CDR3 totals 14 residues. Trimming removed 0 bases from V and 6 bases from J, with 12 bases in between. CDR3 residues: CASSLVSGANGYTF. In DNA, the CDR3 is TGCGCCAGCAGCTTGGTTTCGGGGGCGAATGGCTACACCTTC.

This rearrangement joins TRBV10-3 to TRBJ2-7; 8 bases map to TRBD1. Germline lookup yields CDR1 ENHRY and CDR2 SYGVKD. CDR3 length: 14 amino acids. J lost 5 bases, V lost 0 bases, and 3 bases had no gene match. The CDR3 nucleotides read TGTGCCATCAGTGAGTCTGCAGGGGGCCACGAGCAGTACTTC. Protein product: CAISESAGGHEQYF.

DNA for the CDR3: TGCGCCAGCAGCTTGGATCGGCTCTCCTACGAGCAGTACTTC. This encodes CASSLDRLSYEQYF. J is TRBJ2-7 and V is TRBV5-1; no clear D gene. This CDR3 region has 14 residues. Per germline, CDR1 SGHRS and CDR2 YFSETQ. The ends were cut back, 0 bases at V and 0 bases at J, with 7 bases in the middle.

The chain combines TRBV23-1 with TRBJ1-5; the D gene is possibly TRBD1 (5 bases). TRBV23-1 is noted as an ORF with a role that remains uncertain. V lost 4 bases, J lost 4 bases, and 29 bases lay in between. The length of the CDR3 is 20 residues. CDR3 nucleotide sequence: TGCGCCAGCAGTCGCGGGGGTAAAGTACCGGGCCGATTAAATAATCAGCCCCAGCATTTT. This encodes CASSRGGKVPGRLNNQPQHF.

The chain joins TRBV6-4 to TRBJ1-6; TRBD1 is a possible D gene (6 bases). The CDR3 length is 15 residues. CDR1 is MRHNA, CDR2 SNTAGT, per germline. V lost 6 bases and J lost 5, with 14 bases in between. This chain's CDR3 is CASRKDRNNNSPLHF. CDR3 coding DNA: TGTGCCAGCAGAAAAGACAGGAATAATAATTCACCCCTCCACTTT.

CDR3 sequence (DNA): TGTGCCAGTATTCGGCCACTCACTGAAGCTTTCTTT. It codes for CASIRPLTEAFF. The chain links TRBV19 to TRBJ1-1, with D uncertain. With 7 bases removed from V and 4 bases from J, the gap between germline ends came to 10 bases. The CDR3 contains 12 residues. The germline V gene encodes CDR1 LNHDA and CDR2 SQIVND (reference sequence).

The rearrangement joins TRBV11-2 to TRBJ2-7; TRBD2 agrees at 12 bases. Germline lookup yields CDR1 SGHAT and CDR2 FQNNGV. With 4 bases clipped from V and 2 bases from J, the junction kept 6 bases outside the gene matches. This CDR3 spans 16 amino acids. The CDR3 spells CASSSRLAGATYEQYF. CDR3 in DNA: TGTGCCAGCAGCTCGAGACTAGCGGGGGCCACCTACGAGCAGTACTTC. Filled out from reference TRBV11-2 and TRBJ2-7, the complete variable domain reads EAGVAQSPRYKIIEKRQSVAFWCNPISGHATLYWYQQILGQGPKLLIQFQNNGVVDDSQLPKDRFSAERLKGVDSTLKIQPAKLEDSAVYLCASSSRLAGATYEQYFGPGTRLTVT.